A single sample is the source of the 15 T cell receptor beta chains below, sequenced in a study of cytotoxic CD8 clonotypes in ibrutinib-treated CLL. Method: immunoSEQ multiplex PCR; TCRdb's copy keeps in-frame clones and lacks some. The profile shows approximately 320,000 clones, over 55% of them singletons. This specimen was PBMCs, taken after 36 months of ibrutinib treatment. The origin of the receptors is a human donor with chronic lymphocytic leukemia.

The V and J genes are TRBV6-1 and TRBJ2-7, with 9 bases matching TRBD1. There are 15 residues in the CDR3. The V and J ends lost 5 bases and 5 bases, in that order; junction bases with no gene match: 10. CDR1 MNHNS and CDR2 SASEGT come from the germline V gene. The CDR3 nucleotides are TGTGCCAGCAGTTTTAACCGGGACAGGGTCCACGAGCAGTACTTC. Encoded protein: CASSFNRDRVHEQYF.

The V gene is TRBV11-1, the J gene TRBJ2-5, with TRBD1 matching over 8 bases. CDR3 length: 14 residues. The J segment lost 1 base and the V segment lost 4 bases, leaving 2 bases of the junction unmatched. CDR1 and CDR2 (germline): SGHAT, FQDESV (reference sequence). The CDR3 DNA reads TGTGCCAGCAGCTCTACAGGGGGCCAAGAGACCCAGTACTTC. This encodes CASSSTGGQETQYF.

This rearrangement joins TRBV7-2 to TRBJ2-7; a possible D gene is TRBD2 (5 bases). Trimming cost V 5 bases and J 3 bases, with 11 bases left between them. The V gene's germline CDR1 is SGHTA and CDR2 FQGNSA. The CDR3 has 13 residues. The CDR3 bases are TGTGCCAGCAGCCGAGCCGGGGTCTACGAGCAGTACTTC. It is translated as CASSRAGVYEQYF.

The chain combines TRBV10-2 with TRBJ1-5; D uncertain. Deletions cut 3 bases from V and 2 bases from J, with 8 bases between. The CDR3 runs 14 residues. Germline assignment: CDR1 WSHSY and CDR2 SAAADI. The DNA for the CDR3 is TGCGCCAGCAGTGAATTTGATGGCAATCAGCCCCAGCATTTT. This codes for CASSEFDGNQPQHF.

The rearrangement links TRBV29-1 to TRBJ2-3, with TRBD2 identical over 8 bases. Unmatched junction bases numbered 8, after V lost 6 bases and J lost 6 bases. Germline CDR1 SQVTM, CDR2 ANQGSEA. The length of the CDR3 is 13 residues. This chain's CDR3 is CSVDPGLGDTQYF. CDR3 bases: TGCAGCGTAGATCCGGGACTAGGGGATACGCAGTATTTT.

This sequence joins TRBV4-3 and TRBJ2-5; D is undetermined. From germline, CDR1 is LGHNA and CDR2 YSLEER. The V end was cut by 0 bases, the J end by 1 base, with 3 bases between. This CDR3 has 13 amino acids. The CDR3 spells CASSQDIQETQYF. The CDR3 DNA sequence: TGCGCCAGCAGCCAAGATATCCAAGAGACCCAGTACTTC.

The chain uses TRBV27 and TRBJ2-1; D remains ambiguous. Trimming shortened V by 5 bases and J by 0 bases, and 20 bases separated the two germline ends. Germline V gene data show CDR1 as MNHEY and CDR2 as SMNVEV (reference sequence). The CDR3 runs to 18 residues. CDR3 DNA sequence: TGTGCCAGCAGTGGCCCCGCGTGGGCTGTAAGCTCCTACAATGAGCAGTTCTTC. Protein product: CASSGPAWAVSSYNEQFF.

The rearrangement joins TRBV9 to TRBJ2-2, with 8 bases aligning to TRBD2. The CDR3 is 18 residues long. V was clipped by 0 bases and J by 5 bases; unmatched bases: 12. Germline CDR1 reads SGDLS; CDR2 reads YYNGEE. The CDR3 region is CASSVVSSGDLGTGELFF. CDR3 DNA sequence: TGTGCCAGCAGCGTAGTTAGTAGCGGGGACCTGGGGACCGGGGAGCTGTTTTTT.

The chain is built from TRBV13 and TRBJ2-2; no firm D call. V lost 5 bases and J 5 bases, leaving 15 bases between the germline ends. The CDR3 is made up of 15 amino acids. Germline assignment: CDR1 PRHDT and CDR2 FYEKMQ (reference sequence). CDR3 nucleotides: TGTGCCAGCAGCCAAGAATTAGTTCATACCGGGGAGCTGTTTTTT. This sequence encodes CASSQELVHTGELFF.

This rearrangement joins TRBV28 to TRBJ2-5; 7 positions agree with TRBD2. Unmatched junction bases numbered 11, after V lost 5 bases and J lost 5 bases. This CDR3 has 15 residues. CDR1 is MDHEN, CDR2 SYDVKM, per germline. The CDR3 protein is CASSETSLLSETQYF. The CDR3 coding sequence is TGTGCCAGCAGTGAGACTAGCCTCCTTTCGGAGACCCAGTACTTC.

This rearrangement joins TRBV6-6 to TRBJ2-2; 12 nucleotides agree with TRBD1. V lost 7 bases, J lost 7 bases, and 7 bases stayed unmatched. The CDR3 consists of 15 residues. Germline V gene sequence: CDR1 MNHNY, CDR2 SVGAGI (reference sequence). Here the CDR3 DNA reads TGTGCCAGCAACCCCGGGACAGGGGGCGGCGGGGAGCTGTTTTTT. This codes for CASNPGTGGGGELFF.

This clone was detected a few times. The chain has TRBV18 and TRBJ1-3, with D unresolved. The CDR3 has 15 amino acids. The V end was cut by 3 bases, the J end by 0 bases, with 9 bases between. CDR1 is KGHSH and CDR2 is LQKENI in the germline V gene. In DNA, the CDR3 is TGTGCCAGCTCACCTCCCTTCACCTCTGGAAACACCATATATTTT. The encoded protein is CASSPPFTSGNTIYF.

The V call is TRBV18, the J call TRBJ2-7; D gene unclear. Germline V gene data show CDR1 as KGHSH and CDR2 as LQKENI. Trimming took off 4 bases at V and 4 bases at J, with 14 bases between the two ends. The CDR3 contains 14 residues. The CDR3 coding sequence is TGTGCCAGCTCACTAAGTTCCACCGCGTACGAGCAGTACTTC. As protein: CASSLSSTAYEQYF.

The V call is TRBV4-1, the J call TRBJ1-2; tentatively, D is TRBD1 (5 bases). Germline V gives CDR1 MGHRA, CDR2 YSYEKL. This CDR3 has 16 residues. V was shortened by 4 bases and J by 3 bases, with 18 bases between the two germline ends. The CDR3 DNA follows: TGCGCCAGCAGCCCCCCGGGGGGGACCTTAGACTATGGCTACACCTTC. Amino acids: CASSPPGGTLDYGYTF.

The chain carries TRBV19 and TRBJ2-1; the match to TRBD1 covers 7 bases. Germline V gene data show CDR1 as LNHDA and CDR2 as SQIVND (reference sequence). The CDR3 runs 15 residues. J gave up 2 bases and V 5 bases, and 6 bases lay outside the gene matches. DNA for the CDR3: TGTGCCAGTAGTCTCCCGACAGGGACCTACAATGAGCAGTTCTTC. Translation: CASSLPTGTYNEQFF. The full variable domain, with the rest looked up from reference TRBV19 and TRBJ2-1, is DGGITQSPKYLFRKEGQNVTLSCEQNLNHDAMYWYRQDPGQGLRLIYYSQIVNDFQKGDIAEGYSVSREKKESFPLTVTSAQKNPTAFYLCASSLPTGTYNEQFFGPGTRLTVL.